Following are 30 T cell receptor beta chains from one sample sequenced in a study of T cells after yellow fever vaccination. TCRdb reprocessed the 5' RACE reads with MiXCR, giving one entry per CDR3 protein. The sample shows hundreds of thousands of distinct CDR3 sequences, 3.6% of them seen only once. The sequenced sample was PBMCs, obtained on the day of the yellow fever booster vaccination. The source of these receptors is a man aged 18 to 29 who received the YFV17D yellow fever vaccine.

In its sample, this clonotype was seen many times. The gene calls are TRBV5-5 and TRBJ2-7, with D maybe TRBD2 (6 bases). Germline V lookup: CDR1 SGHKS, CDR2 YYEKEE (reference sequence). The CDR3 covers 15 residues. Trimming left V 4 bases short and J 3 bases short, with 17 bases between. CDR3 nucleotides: TGTGCCAGCAGCCGGGAACCGGGACTCAACTACGAGCAGTACGTC. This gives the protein CASSREPGLNYEQYV.

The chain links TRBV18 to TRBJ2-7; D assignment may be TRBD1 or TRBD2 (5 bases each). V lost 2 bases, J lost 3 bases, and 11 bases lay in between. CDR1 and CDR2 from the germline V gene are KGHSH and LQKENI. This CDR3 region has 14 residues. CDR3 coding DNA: TGTGCCAGCTCACCATATGAGGGGAACTACGAGCAGTACGTC. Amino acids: CASSPYEGNYEQYV.

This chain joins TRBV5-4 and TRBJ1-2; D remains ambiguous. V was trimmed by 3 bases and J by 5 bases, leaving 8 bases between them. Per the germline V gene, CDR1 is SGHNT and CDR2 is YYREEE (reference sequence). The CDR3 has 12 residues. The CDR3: CASSSPDYGYTF. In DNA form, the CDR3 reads TGTGCCAGCAGCTCCCCGGATTATGGCTACACCTTC.

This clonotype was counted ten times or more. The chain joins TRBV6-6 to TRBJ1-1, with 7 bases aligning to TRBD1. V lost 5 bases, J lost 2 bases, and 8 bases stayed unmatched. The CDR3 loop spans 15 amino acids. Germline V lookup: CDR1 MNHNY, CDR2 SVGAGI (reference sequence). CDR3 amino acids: CASSHPRDRNTEAFF. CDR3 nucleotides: TGTGCCAGCAGTCACCCCCGGGACAGAAACACTGAAGCTTTCTTT.

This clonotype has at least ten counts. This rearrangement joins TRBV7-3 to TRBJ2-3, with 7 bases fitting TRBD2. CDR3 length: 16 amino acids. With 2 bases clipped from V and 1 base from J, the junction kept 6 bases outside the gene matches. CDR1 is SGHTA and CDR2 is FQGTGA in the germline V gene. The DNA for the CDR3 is TGTGCCAGCAGCTTATTCCCGGCGGGGGGCACAGATACGCAGTATTTT. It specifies CASSLFPAGGTDTQYF.

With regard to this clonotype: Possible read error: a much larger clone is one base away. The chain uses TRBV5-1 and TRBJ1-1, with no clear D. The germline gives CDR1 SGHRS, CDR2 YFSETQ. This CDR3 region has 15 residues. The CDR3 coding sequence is TGCGCCAGCAGCTTGGGAGGGCCTGCGAACACTGAAGCTTACTTT. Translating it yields CASSLGGPANTEAYF.

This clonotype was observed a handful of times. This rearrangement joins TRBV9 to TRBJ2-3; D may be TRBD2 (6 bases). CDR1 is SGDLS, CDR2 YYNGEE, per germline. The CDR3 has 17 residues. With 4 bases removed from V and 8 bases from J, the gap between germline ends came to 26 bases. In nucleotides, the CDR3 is TGTGCCAGCAGCCCCCCGACTAGTAATGGGTTGGCGGTTACGCAGTATTTT. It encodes CASSPPTSNGLAVTQYF.

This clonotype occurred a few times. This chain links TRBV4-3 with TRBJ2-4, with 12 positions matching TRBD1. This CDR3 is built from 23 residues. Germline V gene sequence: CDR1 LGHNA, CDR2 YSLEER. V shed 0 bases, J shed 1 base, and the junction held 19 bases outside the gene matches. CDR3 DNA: TGCGCCAGCAGCCAAGAGATCTTTTCCGGGACAGGGGGCGTCGGGGTGGCCAAAAACATTCAGTACTTC. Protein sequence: CASSQEIFSGTGGVGVAKNIQYF.

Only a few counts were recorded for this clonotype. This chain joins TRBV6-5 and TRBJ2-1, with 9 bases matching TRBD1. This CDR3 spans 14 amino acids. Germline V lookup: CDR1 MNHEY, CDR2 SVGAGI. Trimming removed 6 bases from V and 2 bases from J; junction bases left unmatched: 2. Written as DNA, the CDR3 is TGTGCCAGCAGGGACAGGGGAGCCTACAATGAGCAGTTCTTC. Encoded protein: CASRDRGAYNEQFF.

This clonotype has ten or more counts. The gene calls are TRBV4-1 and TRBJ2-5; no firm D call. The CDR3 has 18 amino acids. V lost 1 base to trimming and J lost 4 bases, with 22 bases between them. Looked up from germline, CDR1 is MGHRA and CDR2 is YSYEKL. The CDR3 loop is CASSQVNLGFQKGETQYF. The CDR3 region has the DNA TGCGCCAGCAGCCAAGTCAATTTGGGGTTTCAGAAAGGAGAGACCCAGTACTTC.

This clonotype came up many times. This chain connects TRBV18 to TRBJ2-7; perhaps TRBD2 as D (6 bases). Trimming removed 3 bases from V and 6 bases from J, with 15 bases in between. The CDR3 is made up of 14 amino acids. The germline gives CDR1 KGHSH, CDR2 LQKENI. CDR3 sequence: CASSPGLAGFEQYF. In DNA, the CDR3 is TGTGCCAGCTCACCGGGACTGGCAGGTTTCGAGCAGTACTTC.

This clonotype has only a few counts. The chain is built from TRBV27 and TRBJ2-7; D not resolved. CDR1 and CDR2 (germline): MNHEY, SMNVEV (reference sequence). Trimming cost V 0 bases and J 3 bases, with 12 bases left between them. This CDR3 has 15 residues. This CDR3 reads CASSLSAGPNYEQYV. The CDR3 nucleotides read TGTGCCAGCAGTTTATCGGCAGGTCCTAACTACGAGCAGTACGTC.

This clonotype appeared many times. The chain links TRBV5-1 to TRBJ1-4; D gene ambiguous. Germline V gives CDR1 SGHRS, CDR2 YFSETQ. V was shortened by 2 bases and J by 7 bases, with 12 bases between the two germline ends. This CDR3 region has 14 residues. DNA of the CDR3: TGCGCCAGCAGCTTCGGGCGGAGCGGTGAAAAACTGTTTTTT. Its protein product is CASSFGRSGEKLFF. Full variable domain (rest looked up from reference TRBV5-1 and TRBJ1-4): KAGVTQTPRYLIKTRGQQVTLSCSPISGHRSVSWYQQTPGQGLQFLFEYFSETQRNKGNFPGRFSGRQFSNSRSEMNVSTLELGDSALYLCASSFGRSGEKLFFGSGTQLSVL.

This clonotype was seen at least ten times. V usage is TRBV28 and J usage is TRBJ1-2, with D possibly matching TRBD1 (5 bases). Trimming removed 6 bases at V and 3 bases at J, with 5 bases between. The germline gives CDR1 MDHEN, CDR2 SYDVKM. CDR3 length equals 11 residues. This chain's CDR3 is CASRTDYGYTF. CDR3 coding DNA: TGTGCCAGCAGGACAGACTATGGCTACACCTTC.

The CDR3 here is CATGGRRGETQYF. In nucleotides, the CDR3 is TGTGCCACCGGGGGTCGGCGGGGGGAGACCCAGTACTTC. The chain employs TRBV15 and TRBJ2-5, with 7 bases fitting TRBD2. Germline loops: CDR1 LNHNV, CDR2 YYDKDF (reference sequence). The junction had 8 bases not matched to a gene; V was cut back by 8 bases and J by 5 bases. The CDR3 has 13 amino acids.

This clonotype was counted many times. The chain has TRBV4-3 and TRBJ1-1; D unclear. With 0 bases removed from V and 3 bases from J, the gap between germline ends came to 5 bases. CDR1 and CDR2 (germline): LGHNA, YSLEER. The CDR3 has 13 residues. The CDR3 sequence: CASSQESDTEAFF. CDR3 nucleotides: TGCGCCAGCAGCCAAGAGTCGGACACTGAAGCTTTCTTT.

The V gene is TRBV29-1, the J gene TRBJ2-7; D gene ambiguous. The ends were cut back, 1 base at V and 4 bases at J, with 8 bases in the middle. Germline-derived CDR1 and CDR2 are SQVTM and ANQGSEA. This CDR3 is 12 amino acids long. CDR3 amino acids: CSVEVSLYEQYF. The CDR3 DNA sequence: TGCAGCGTTGAAGTCTCACTATACGAGCAGTACTTC.

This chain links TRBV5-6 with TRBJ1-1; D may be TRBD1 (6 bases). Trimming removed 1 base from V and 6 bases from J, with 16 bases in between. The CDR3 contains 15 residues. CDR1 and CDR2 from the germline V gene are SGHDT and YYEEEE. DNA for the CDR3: TGTGCCAGCAGCTTGAACTTGGGGGGGCAAGCTGAAGCTTTCTTT. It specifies CASSLNLGGQAEAFF.

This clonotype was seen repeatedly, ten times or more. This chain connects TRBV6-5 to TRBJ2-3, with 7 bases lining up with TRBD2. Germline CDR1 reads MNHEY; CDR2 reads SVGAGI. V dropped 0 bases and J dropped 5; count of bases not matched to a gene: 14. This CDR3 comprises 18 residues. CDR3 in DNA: TGTGCCAGCAGTTACTCGGCCTTCGGGGCGGGGGAGGGAGATACGCAGTATTTT. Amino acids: CASSYSAFGAGEGDTQYF.

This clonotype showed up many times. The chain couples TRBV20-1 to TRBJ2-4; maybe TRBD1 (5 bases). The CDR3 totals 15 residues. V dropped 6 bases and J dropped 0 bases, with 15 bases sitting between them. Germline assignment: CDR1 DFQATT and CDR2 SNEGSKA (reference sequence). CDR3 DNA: TGCAGTGCCCAGCTAGGGGTCTTAGCCAAAAACATTCAGTACTTC. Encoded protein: CSAQLGVLAKNIQYF.

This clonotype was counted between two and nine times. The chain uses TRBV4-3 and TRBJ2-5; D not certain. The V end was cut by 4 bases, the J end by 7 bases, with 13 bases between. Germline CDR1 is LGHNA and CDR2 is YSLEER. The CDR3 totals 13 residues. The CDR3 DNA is TGCGCCAGCAGCCTTACCGATTCGGGGACCCAGTACTTC. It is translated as CASSLTDSGTQYF.

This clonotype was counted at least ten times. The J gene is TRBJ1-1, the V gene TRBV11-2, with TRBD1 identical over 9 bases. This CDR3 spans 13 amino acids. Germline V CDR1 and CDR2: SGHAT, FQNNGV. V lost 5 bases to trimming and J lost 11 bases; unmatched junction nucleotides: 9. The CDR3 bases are TGTGCCAGCAGCCCAGGACAGGGGAATTCGGCTTTCTTT. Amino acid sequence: CASSPGQGNSAFF.

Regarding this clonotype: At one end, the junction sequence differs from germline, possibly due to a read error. The CDR3 region has the DNA TGTGCAAGCAGATCCGTGACAGATACGCTGTATTTT. It encodes CASRSVTDTLYF. This sequence joins TRBV28 and TRBJ2-3; weak D call: TRBD1 (5 bases). The CDR3 spans 12 residues. Germline-derived CDR1 and CDR2 are MDHEN and SYDVKM.

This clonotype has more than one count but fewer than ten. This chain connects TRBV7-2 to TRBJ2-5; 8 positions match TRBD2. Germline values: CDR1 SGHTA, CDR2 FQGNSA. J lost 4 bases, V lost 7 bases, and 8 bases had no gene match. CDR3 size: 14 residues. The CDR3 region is CASNPRGGPETQYF. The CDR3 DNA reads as TGTGCCAGCAACCCACGGGGGGGCCCAGAGACCCAGTACTTC. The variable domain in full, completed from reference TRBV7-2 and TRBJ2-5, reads GAGVSQSPSNKVTEKGKDVELRCDPISGHTALYWYRQSLGQGLEFLIYFQGNSAPDKSGLPSDRFSAERTGGSVSTLTIQRTQQEDSAVYLCASNPRGGPETQYFGPGTRLLVL.

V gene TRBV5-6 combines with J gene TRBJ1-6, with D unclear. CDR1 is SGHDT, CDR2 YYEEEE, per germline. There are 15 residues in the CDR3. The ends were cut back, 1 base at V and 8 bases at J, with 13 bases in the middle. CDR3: CASSLQANRDSPLHF. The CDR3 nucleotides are TGTGCCAGCAGCTTGCAGGCAAACCGCGATTCACCCCTCCACTTT.

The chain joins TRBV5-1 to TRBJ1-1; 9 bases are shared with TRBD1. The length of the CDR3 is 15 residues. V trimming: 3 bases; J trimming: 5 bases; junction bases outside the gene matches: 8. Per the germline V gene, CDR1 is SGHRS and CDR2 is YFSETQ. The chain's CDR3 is CASSSPTGGQTEAFF. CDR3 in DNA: TGCGCCAGCAGCTCACCGACAGGGGGTCAAACTGAAGCTTTCTTT. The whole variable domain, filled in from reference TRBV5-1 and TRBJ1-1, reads KAGVTQTPRYLIKTRGQQVTLSCSPISGHRSVSWYQQTPGQGLQFLFEYFSETQRNKGNFPGRFSGRQFSNSRSEMNVSTLELGDSALYLCASSSPTGGQTEAFFGQGTRLTVV.

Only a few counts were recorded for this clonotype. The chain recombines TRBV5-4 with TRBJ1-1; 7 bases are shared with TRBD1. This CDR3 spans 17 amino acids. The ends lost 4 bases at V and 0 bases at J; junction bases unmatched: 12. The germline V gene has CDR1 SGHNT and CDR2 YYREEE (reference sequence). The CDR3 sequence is CASSPPPGTEMNTEAFF. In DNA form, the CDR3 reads TGTGCCAGCAGCCCGCCACCCGGGACAGAAATGAACACTGAAGCTTTCTTT.

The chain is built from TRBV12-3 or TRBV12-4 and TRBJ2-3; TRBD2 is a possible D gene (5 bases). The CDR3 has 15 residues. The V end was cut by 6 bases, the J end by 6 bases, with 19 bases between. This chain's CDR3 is CASSTRDIDPDTQYF. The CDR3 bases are TGTGCCAGCAGCACCCGGGATATAGACCCTGATACGCAGTATTTT.

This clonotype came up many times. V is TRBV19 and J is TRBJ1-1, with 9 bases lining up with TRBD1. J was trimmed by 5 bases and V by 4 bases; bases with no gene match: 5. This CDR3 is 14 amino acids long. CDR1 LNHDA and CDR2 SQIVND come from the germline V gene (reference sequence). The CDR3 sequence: CASSTDRGDTEAFF. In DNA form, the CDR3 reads TGTGCCAGTAGTACGGACAGGGGTGATACTGAAGCTTTCTTT.

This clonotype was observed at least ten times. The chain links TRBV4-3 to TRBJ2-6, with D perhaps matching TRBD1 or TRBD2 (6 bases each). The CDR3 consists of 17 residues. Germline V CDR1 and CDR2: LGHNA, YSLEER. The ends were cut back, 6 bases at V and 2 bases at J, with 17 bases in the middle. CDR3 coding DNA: TGCGCCAGCAGTGGAGGGGCAGGGGTTGCTGGGGCCAACGTCCTGACTTTC. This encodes CASSGGAGVAGANVLTF.